Detailed here is one TCR beta chain. The target antigen is unknown. This record belongs to a study of T-cell memory formation after mild COVID-19. The study, taken as a whole, reports: Clones contracting day 15 to 85 were balanced CD4/CD8; later expanders leaned CD4+. Clones which contracted sat mainly in CM and EM if CD4+, and in EMRA if CD8+.

Constant-segment-primed 5'RACE gave TCR alpha and TCR beta cDNA libraries with sample barcodes and UMIs. TCRdb re-derived calls from the 5' RACE reads in MiXCR, one entry per CDR3 protein. Of 250,000 to 400,000 distinct CDR3 sequences listed, 13% to 15% are singletons. The germline V gene has CDR1 SEHNR and CDR2 FQNEAQ (reference sequence). V lost 5 bases and J lost 3, with 11 bases in between. The CDR3 is made up of 13 amino acids. The sequenced sample consisted of PBMCs or a T cell subset sorted from them (not recorded which). The receptor's source is a man aged 18 to 35 who had mild COVID-19 (a few samples of this study predate the infection). Cell type and time point are not known. This chain links TRBV7-9 with TRBJ2-7; D unclear. CDR3: CASSQDQDYEQYF. DNA of the CDR3: TGTGCCAGCAGCCAGGATCAGGACTACGAGCAGTACTTC.